This TCR beta chain was documented in a study of glioma-infiltrating T cells. About the research overall: Glioblastomas were WHO grade IV, sampled at first diagnosis; low-grade were grade II. Overall study findings and caveats: Tissue-blood divergence was below expectation in non-neoplastic patients, above in gliomas. A blood CDR3 motif signature was depleted in highly divergent patients.

The iRepertoire nested amplicon-rescue multiplex PCR amplified TCR alpha and beta CDR3s from RNA. TCRdb used MiXCR to reprocess the multiplex PCR reads, holding one entry per CDR3 protein. The table has approximately 400,000 distinct CDR3 sequences, about two fifths seen once. Comments on this clonotype: Its matching antigen is unknown.

Trimming pared 5 bases from V and 3 bases from J, leaving 10 bases between. The CDR3 covers 14 residues. CDR1 SGHAT and CDR2 FQDESV come from the germline V gene (reference sequence). This chain uses TRBV11-1 with TRBJ2-2, with D perhaps matching TRBD1 (5 bases). The sequencing sample was made of glioma tissue, nonneoplastic brain tissue, or PBMCs (not recorded which). This TCR came from a human donor with low-grade glioma or glioblastoma, undergoing nonglioma brain surgery, or in good health (not recorded which). The CDR3: CASSTQQDTGELFF. The CDR3 bases are TGTGCCAGCAGCACGCAACAGGACACCGGGGAGCTGTTTTTT.